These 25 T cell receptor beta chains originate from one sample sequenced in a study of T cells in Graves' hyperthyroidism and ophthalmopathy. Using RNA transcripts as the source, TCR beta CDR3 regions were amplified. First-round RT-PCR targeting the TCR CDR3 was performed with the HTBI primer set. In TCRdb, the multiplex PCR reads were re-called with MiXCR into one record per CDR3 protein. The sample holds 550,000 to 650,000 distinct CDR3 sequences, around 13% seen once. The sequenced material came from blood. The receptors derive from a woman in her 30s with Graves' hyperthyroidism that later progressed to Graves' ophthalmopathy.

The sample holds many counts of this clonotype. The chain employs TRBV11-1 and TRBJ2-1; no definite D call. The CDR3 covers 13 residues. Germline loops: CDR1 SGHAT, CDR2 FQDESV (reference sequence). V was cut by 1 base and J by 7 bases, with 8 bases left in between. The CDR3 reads CASSLGGGNEQFF. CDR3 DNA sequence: TGTGCCAGCAGCTTAGGGGGTGGGAATGAGCAGTTCTTC.

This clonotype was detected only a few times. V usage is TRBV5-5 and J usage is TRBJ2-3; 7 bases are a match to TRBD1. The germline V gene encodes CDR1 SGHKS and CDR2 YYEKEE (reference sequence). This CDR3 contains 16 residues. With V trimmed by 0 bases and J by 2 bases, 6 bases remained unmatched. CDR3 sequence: CASSLEGTAYTDTQYF. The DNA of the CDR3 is TGTGCCAGCAGCTTGGAAGGGACAGCCTACACAGATACGCAGTATTTT. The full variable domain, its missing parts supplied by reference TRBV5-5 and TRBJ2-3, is DAGVTQSPTHLIKTRGQQVTLRCSPISGHKSVSWYQQVLGQGPQFIFQYYEKEERGRGNFPDRFSARQFPNYSSELNVNALLLGDSALYLCASSLEGTAYTDTQYFGPGTRLTVL.

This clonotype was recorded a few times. The CDR3 loop is CASSPSVGGANEKLFF. The CDR3 nucleotides are TGTGCCAGCAGTCCATCAGTAGGGGGGGCTAATGAAAAACTGTTTTTT. V usage is TRBV28 and J usage is TRBJ1-4, with D perhaps matching TRBD1 (6 bases). Germline-derived CDR1 and CDR2 are MDHEN and SYDVKM. Trimming took 5 bases from V and 3 from J, leaving 16 bases between them. CDR3 length: 16 amino acids.

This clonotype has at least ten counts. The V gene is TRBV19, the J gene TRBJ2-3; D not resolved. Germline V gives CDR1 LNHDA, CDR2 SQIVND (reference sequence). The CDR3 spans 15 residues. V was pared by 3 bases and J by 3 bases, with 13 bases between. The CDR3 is CASSISLRATDTQYF. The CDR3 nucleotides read TGTGCCAGTAGTATCAGTCTCAGAGCAACAGATACGCAGTATTTT.

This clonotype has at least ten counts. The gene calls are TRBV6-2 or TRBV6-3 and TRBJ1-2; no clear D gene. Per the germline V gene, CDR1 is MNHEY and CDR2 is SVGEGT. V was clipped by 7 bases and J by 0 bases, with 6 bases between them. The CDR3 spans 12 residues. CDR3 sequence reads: CASKEANYGYTF. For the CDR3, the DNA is TGTGCCAGCAAAGAAGCTAACTATGGCTACACCTTC.

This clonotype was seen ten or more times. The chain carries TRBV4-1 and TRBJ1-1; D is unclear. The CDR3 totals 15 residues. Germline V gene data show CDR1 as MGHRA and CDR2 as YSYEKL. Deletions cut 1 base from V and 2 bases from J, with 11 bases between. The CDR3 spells CASSQALQPNTEAFF. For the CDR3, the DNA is TGCGCCAGCAGCCAAGCTCTCCAGCCCAACACTGAAGCTTTCTTT.

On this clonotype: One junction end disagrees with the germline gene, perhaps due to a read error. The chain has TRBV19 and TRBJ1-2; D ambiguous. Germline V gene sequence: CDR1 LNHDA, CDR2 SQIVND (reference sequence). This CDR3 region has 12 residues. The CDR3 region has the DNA TGTGCCACCACCCCAGGACCCTATGGCCACACCTTC. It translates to CATTPGPYGHTF. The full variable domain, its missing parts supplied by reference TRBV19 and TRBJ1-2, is DGGITQSPKYLFRKEGQNVTLSCEQNLNHDAMYWYRQDPGQGLRLIYYSQIVNDFQKGDIAEGYSVSREKKESFPLTVTSAQKNPTAFYLCATTPGPYGHTFGSGTRLTVV.

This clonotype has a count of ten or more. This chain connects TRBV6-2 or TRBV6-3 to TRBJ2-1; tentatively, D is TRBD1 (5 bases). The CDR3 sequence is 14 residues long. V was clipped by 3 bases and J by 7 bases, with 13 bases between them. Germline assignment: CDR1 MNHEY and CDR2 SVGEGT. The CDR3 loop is CASSYLQVGNEQFF. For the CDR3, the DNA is TGTGCCAGCAGTTATTTACAGGTCGGGAATGAGCAGTTCTTC.

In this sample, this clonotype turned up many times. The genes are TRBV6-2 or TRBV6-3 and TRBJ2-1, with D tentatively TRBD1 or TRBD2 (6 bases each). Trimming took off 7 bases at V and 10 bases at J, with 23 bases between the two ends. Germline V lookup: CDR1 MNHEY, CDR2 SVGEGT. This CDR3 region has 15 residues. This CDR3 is CASTYIIAEGEEQFF. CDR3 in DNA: TGTGCCAGCACCTACATTATAGCGGAGGGGGAAGAGCAGTTCTTC.

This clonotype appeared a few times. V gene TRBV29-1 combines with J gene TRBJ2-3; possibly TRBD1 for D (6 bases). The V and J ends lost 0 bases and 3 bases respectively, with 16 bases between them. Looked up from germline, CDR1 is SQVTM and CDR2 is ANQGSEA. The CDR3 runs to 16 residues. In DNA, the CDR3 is TGCAGCGTTGAAGATCGTTTAGGGACAATGACAGATACGCAGTATTTT. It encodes CSVEDRLGTMTDTQYF.

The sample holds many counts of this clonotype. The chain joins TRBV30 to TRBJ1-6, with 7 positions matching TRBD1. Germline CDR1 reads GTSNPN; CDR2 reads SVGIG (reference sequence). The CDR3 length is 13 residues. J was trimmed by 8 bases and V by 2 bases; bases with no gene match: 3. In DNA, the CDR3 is TGTGCCTGGAGTCTACAGGGGTATTCACCCCTCCACTTT. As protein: CAWSLQGYSPLHF. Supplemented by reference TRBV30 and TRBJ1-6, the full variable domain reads SQTIHQWPATLVQPVGSPLSLECTVEGTSNPNLYWYRQAAGRGLQLLFYSVGIGQISSEVPQNLSASRPQDRQFILSSKKLLLSDSGFYLCAWSLQGYSPLHFGNGTRLTVT.

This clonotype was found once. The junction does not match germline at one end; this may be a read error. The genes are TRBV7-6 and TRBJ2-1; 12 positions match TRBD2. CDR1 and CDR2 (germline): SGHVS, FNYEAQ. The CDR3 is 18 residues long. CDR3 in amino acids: CASSLELAGGLGYNEEFF. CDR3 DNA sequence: TGTGCCAGCAGCTTAGAACTAGCGGGAGGATTAGGGTACAATGAGGAGTTCTTC.

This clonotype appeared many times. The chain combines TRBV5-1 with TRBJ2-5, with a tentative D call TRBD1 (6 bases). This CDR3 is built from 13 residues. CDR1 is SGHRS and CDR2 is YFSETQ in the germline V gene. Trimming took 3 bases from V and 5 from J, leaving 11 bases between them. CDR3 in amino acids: CASSYDRRETQYF. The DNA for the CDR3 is TGCGCCAGCAGCTATGACAGGCGGGAGACCCAGTACTTC.

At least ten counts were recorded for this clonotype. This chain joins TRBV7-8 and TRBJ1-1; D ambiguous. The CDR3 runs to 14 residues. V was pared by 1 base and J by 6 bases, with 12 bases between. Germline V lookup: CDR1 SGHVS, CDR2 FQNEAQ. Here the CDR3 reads CASSLGSRAAEAFF. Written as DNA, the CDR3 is TGTGCCAGCAGCTTAGGCAGTAGGGCAGCTGAAGCTTTCTTT.

The CDR3 region has the DNA TGTGCCAGTAGTATAGGGCGGAGGGATAGGGATCAGCCCCAGCATTTT. It yields the protein CASSIGRRDRDQPQHF. The chain has TRBV19 and TRBJ1-5; D not resolved. The CDR3 covers 16 residues. Trimming took off 1 base at V and 5 bases at J, with 15 bases between the two ends. Germline V gives CDR1 LNHDA, CDR2 SQIVND (reference sequence).

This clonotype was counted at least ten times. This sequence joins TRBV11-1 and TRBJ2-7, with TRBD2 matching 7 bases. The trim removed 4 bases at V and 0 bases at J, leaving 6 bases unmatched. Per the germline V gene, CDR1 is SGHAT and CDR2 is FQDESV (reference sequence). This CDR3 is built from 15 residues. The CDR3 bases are TGTGCCAGCAGCTCGCTAGCGGAGTCCTCCTACGAGCAGTACTTC. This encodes CASSSLAESSYEQYF.

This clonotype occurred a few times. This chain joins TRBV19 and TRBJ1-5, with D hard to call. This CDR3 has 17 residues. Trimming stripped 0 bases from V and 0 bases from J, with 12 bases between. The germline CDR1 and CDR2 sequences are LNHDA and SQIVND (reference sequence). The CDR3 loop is CASSIDRFPYSNQPQHF. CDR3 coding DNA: TGTGCCAGTAGTATAGACAGGTTCCCGTATAGCAATCAGCCCCAGCATTTT.

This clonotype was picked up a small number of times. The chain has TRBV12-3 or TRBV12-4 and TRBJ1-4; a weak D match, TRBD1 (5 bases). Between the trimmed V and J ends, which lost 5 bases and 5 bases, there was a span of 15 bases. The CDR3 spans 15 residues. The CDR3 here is CASSPDSVQNEKLFF. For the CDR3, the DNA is TGTGCCAGCAGTCCCGACAGTGTCCAAAATGAAAAACTGTTTTTT.

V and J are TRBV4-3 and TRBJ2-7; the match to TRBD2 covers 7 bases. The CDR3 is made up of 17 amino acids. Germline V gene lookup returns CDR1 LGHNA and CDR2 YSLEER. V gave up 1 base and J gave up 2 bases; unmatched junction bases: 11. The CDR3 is CASSQAVASGVAYEQYF. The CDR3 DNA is TGCGCCAGCAGCCAAGCTGTGGCTAGCGGAGTTGCCTACGAGCAGTACTTC.

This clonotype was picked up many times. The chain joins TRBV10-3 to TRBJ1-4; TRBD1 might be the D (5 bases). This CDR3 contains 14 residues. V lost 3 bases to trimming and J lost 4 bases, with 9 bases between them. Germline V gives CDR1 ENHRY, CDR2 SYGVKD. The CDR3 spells CAISDPGVNEKLFF. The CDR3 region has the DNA TGTGCCATCAGTGACCCGGGGGTTAATGAAAAACTGTTTTTT.

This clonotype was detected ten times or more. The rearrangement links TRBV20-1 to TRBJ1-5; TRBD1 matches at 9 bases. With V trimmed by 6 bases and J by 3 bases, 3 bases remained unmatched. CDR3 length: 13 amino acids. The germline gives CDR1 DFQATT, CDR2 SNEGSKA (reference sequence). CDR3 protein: CSAGQGTNQPQHF. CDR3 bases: TGCAGTGCGGGACAGGGTACCAATCAGCCCCAGCATTTT.

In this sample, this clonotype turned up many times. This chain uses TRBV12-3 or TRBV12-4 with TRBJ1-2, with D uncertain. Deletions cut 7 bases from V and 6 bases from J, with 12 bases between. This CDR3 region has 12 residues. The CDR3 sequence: CASTRTGNGYTF. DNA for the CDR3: TGTGCCAGCACCAGGACGGGGAATGGCTACACCTTC.

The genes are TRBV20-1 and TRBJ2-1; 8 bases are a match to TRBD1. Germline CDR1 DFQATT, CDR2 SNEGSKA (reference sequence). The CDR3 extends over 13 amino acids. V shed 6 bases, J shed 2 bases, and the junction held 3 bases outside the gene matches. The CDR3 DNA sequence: TGCAGTGCCCCGACAGGGGCCTACAATGAGCAGTTCTTC. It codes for CSAPTGAYNEQFF.

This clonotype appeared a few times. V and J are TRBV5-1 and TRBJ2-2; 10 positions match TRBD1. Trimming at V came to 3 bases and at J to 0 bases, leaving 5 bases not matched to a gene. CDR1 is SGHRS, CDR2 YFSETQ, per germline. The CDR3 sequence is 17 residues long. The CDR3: CASSSRTGGSNTGELFF. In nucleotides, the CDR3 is TGCGCCAGCAGCTCCCGGACAGGGGGATCGAACACCGGGGAGCTGTTTTTT. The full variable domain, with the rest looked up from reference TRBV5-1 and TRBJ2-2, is KAGVTQTPRYLIKTRGQQVTLSCSPISGHRSVSWYQQTPGQGLQFLFEYFSETQRNKGNFPGRFSGRQFSNSRSEMNVSTLELGDSALYLCASSSRTGGSNTGELFFGEGSRLTVL.

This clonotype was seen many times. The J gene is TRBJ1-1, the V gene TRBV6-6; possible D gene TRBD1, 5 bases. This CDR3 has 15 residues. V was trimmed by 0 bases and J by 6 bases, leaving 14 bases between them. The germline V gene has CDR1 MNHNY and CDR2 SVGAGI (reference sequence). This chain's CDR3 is CASSYSSGGRSEAFF. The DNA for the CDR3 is TGTGCCAGCAGTTACTCGTCGGGGGGGAGGTCTGAAGCTTTCTTT.